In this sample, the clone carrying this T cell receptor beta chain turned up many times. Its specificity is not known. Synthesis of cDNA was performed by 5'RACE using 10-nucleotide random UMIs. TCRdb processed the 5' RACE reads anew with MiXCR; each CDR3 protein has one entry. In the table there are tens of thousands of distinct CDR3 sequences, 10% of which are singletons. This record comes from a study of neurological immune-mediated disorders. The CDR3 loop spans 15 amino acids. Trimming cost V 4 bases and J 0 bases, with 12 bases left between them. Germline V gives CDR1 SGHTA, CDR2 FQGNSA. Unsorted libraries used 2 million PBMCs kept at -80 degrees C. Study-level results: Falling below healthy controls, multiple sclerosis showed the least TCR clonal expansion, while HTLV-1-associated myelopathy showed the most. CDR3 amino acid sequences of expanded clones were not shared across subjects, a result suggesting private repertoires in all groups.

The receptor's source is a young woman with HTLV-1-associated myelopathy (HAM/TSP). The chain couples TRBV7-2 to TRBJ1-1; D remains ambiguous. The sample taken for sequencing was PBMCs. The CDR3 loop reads CASSWRRVLNTEAFF. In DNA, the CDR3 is TGTGCCAGCAGCTGGCGCCGGGTCCTGAACACTGAAGCTTTCTTT.